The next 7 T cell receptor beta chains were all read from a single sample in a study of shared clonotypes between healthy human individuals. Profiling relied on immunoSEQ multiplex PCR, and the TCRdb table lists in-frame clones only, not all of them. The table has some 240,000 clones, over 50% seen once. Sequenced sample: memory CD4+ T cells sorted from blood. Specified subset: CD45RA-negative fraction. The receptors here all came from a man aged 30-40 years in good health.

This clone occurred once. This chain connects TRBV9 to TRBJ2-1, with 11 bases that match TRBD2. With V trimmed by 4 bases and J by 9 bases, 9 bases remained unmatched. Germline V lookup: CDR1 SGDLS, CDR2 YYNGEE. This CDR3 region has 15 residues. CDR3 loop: CASSQTSGSAGEQFF. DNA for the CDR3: TGTGCCAGCAGCCAAACTAGCGGGAGTGCTGGTGAGCAGTTCTTC.

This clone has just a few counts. CDR3 sequence: CASSSLDRRGEQYF. The CDR3, as DNA: TGTGCCAGCAGCTCCCTGGACAGAAGGGGCGAGCAGTACTTC. V usage is TRBV13 and J usage is TRBJ2-7; TRBD1 might be the D (6 bases). The CDR3 covers 14 residues. Germline CDR1 reads PRHDT; CDR2 reads FYEKMQ (reference sequence). Trimming shortened V by 4 bases and J by 6 bases, and 16 bases separated the two germline ends.

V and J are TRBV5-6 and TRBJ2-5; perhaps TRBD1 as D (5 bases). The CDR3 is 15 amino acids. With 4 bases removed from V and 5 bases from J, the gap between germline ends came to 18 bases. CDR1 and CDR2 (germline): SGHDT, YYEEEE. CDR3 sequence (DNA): TGTGCCAGCAGCCGTCGTTCAGGGTTGGTGGAGACCCAGTACTTC. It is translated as CASSRRSGLVETQYF.

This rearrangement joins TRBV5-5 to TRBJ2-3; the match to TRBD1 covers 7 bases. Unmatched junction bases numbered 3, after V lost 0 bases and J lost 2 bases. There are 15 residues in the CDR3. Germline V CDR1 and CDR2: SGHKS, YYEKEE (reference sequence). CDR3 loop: CASSLGDSSTDTQYF. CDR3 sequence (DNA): TGTGCCAGCAGCTTGGGGGACAGCTCCACAGATACGCAGTATTTT.

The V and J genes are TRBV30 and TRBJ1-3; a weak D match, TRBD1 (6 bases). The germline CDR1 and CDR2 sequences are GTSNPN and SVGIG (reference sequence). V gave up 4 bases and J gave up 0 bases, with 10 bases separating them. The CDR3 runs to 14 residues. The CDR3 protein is CAWIGGGSGNTIYF. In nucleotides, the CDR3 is TGTGCCTGGATCGGAGGGGGCTCTGGAAACACCATATATTTT.

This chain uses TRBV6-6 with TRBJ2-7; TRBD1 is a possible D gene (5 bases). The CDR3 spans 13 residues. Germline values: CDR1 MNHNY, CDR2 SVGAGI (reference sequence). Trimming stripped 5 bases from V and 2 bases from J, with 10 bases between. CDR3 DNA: TGTGCCAGCAGTCACAGGAGCACCTACGAGCAGTACTTC. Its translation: CASSHRSTYEQYF.

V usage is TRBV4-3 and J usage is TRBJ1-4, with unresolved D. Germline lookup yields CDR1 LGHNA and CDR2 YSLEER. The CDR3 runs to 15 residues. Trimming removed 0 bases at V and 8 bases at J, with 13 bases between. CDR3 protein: CASSQEASAYEKLFF. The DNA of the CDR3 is TGCGCCAGCAGCCAAGAAGCCTCAGCGTACGAAAAACTGTTTTTT.